This TCR beta chain emerged from a study of shared clonotypes between healthy human individuals. Profiled with immunoSEQ multiplex PCR; TCRdb holds only in-frame clones, not every one. The data contain about 2.4 million clones, approximately 93% of them singletons. This clone was observed a handful of times. This CDR3 has 14 residues. Germline V gene data show CDR1 as SNHLY and CDR2 as FYNNEI. V lost 0 bases, J lost 1 base, and 6 bases lay in between. This rearrangement joins TRBV2 to TRBJ1-1; D not certain. Material: naive CD4+ T cells from PBMCs. The subset here: CD45RA+ positively selected. The clonotype comes from a man younger than 35 in good health. Some clones in this sample may be carry-over from other donors' samples. In DNA form, the CDR3 reads TGTGCCAGCAGTGAAGCCACCCGGAACACTGAAGCTTTCTTT. As protein: CASSEATRNTEAFF.